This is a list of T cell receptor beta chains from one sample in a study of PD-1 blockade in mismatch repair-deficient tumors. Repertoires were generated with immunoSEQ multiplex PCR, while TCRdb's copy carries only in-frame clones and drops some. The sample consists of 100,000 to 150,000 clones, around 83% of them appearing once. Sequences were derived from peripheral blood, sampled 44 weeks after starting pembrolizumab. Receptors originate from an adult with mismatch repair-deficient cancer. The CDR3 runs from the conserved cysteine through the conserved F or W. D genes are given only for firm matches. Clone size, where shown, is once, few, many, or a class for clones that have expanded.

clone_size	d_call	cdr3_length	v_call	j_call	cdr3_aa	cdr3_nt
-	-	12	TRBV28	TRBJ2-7	CASSLTSREQYF	TGTGCCAGCAGTTTAACTAGCCGCGAGCAGTACTTC
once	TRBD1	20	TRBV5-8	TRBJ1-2	CASSLSVRTGGLPPNYGYTF	TGTGCCAGCAGCTTATCCGTTCGGACAGGGGGCTTACCTCCTAACTATGGCTACACCTTC
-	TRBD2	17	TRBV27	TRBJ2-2	CASSILAGGMNTGELFF	TGTGCCAGCAGTATACTAGCGGGAGGGATGAACACCGGGGAGCTGTTTTTT
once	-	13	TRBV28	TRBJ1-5	CASSWLAGQPQHF	TGTGCCAGCAGTTGGCTGGCTGGACAGCCCCAGCATTTT
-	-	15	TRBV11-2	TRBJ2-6	CASSDRSSGANVLTF	TGTGCCAGCAGCGACAGGAGCTCTGGGGCCAACGTCCTGACTTTC
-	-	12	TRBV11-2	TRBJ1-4	CASSGTDEKLFF	TGTGCCAGCAGCGGCACCGATGAAAAACTGTTTTTT
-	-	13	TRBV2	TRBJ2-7	CASSARDTFGQYF	TGTGCCAGCAGTGCCCGGGACACCTTCGGGCAGTACTTC
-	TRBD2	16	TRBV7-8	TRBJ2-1	CASSFGTSGAYNEQFF	TGTGCCAGCAGCTTCGGGACTAGCGGAGCTTACAATGAGCAGTTCTTC
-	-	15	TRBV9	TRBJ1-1	CASSVDGGEDTEAFF	TGTGCCAGCAGCGTAGATGGAGGTGAGGACACTGAAGCTTTCTTT
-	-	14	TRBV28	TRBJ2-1	CASSPLAPYNEQFF	TGTGCCAGCAGTCCCTTGGCTCCCTACAATGAGCAGTTCTTC
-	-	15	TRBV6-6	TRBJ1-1	CASSYSRQANTEAFF	TGTGCCAGCAGTTACTCGAGGCAGGCGAACACTGAAGCTTTCTTT
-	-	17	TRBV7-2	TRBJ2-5	CASSLRVGATVQETQYF	TGTGCCAGCAGCTTAAGAGTCGGTGCGACAGTCCAAGAGACCCAGTACTTC
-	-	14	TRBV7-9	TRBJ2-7	CASRSTGTSYEQYF	TGTGCCAGCAGATCAACCGGGACATCCTACGAGCAGTACTTC
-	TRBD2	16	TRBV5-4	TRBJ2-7	CASSLVYSAGEREQYF	TGTGCCAGCAGCTTGGTATATTCAGCGGGAGAAAGGGAGCAGTACTTC
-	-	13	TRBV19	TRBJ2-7	CASSPRGSYEQYF	TGTGCCAGTAGCCCAAGGGGCTCCTACGAGCAGTACTTC
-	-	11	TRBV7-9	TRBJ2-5	CASSSGETQYF	TGTGCCAGCAGTTCTGGGGAGACCCAGTACTTC
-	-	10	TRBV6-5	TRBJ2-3	CASSGDTQYF	TGTGCCAGCAGTGGAGATACGCAGTATTTT
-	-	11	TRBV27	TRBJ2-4	CASGKGGIQYF	TGTGCCAGCGGCAAGGGGGGGATTCAGTACTTC
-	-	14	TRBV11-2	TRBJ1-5	CASSLVGGNQPQHF	TGTGCCAGCAGCTTAGTGGGGGGAAATCAGCCCCAGCATTTT
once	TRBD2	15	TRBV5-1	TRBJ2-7	CASSPTSGRVYEQYF	TGCGCCAGCAGCCCGACTAGCGGGAGAGTCTACGAGCAGTACTTC
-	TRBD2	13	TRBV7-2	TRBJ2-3	CASSYSGSDTQYF	TGTGCCAGCAGCTATAGCGGGTCAGATACGCAGTATTTT
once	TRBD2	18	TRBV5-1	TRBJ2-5	CASSAEPLAGGESATQYF	TGCGCCAGCAGCGCGGAGCCACTAGCGGGAGGGGAGTCGGCGACCCAGTACTTC
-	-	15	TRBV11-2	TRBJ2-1	CASSLVQGIAYEQFF	TGTGCCAGCAGCTTAGTACAGGGAATTGCCTATGAGCAGTTCTTC
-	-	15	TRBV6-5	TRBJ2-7	CASSYSTGARNEQYF	TGTGCCAGCAGTTACTCGACCGGGGCGAGGAACGAGCAGTACTTC
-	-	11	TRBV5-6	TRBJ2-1	CASSLEEALLF	TGTGCCAGCAGCTTGGAAGAGGCTCTCCTCTTC
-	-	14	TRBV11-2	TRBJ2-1	CASSSPVLGNEQFF	TGTGCCAGCAGCTCGCCTGTCCTCGGGAATGAGCAGTTCTTC
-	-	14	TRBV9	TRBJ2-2	CASSVPSRAGELFF	TGTGCCAGCAGCGTCCCGTCTAGGGCCGGGGAGCTGTTTTTT
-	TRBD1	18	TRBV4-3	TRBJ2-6	CASSPAGQGPSGANVLTF	TGCGCCAGCAGCCCCGCGGGACAGGGACCCTCTGGGGCCAACGTCCTGACTTTC
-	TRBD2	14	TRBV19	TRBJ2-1	CASNPSGSLNEQFF	TGTGCCAGTAACCCTAGCGGGAGTCTAAATGAGCAGTTCTTC
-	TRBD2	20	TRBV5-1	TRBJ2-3	CASSIRASGRPRTSTDTQYF	TGCGCCAGCAGCATCCGGGCTAGCGGGAGACCGCGCACTAGCACAGATACGCAGTATTTT
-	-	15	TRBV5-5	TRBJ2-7	CASSAGTPGAYEQYF	TGTGCCAGCAGCGCCGGGACCCCGGGAGCCTACGAGCAGTACTTC